This T cell receptor (beta chain) emerged from a study of blood T cell repertoires in COVID-19. Overall study context: The cDNA or gDNA used as material had been derived from T cells, B-cell-depleted T cells, or PBMCs.

The CDR3 is 13 amino acids. V gave up 2 bases and J gave up 4 bases; unmatched junction bases: 0. The germline V gene has CDR1 KGHSH and CDR2 LQKENI. In the original processing: Scientists estimated how many nucleated cells there were by amplifying reference gene primers. The method was immunoSEQ multiplex PCR; TCRdb's version includes in-frame clones alone and lacks a portion of them. V, J and clone size were drawn from that table, and D and trimming were deduced from the DNA. This table has more than 300,000 clones, 70% to 90% appearing once. Participant age was about 18 to 89 years, and participants resided in about two dozen US areas. Cohort 3 donors counted as recovered after two negative PCRs, clearance, or resolved symptoms.

This rearrangement joins TRBV18 to TRBJ1-2, with 8 bases aligning to TRBD1. This receptor was obtained from a woman aged 18-29 years who had recovered from COVID-19. Material: PBMCs or T cells enriched from blood (not recorded which). DNA of the CDR3: TGTGCCAGCTCACCAACAGGGGGCTATGGCTACACCTTC. Translation gives CASSPTGGYGYTF. Based on the CDR3 plus reference TRBV18 and TRBJ1-2, the full variable domain is NAGVMQNPRHLVRRRGQEARLRCSPMKGHSHVYWYRQLPEEGLKFMVYLQKENIIDESGMPKERFSAEFPKEGPSILRIQQVVRGDSAAYFCASSPTGGYGYTFGSGTRLTVV.